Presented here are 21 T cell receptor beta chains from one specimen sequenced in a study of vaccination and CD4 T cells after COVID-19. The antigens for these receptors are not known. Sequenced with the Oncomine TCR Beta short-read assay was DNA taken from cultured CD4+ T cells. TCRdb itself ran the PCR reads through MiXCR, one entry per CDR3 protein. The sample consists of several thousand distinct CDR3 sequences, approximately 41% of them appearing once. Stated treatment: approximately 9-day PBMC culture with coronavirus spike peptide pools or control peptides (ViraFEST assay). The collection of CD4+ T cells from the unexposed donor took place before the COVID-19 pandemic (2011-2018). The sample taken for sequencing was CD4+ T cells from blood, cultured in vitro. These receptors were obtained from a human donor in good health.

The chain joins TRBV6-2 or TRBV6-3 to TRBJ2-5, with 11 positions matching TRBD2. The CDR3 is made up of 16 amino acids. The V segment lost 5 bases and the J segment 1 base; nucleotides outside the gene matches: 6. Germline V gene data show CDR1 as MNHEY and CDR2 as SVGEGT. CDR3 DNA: TGTGCCAGCAGTAGGTCTAGCGGGAGGTTCCAAGAGACCCAGTACTTC. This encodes CASSRSSGRFQETQYF.

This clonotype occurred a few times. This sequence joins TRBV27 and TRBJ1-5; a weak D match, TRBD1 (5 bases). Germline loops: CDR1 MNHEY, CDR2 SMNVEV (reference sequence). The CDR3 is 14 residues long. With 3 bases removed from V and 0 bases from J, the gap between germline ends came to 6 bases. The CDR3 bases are TGTGCCAGCAGTTTCAGGGTTAGCAATCAGCCCCAGCATTTT. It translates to CASSFRVSNQPQHF.

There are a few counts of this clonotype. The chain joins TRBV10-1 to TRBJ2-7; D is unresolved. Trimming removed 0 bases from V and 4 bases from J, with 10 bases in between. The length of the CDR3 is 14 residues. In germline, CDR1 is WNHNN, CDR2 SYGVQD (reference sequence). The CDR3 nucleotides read TGCGCCAGCAGTGAGTCGGTCACCGGTTACGAGCAGTACTTC. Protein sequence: CASSESVTGYEQYF.

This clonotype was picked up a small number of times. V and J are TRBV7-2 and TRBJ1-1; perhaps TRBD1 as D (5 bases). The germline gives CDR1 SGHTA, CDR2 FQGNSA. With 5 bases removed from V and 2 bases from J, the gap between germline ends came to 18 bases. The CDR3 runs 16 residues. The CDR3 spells CASSQGWGRGNTEAFF. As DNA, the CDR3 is TGTGCCAGCAGCCAAGGCTGGGGGAGGGGAAACACTGAAGCTTTCTTT.

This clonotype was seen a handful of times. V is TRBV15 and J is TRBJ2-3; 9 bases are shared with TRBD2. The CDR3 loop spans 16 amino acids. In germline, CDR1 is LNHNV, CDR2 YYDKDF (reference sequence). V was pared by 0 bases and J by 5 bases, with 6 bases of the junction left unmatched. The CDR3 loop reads CATSREGGGAEDTQYF. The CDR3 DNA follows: TGTGCCACCAGCAGAGAGGGCGGGGGGGCGGAAGATACGCAGTATTTT.

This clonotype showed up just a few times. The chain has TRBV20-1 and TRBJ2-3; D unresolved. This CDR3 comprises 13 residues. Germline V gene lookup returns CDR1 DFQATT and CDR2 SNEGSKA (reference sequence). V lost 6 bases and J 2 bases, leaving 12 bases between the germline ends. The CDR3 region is CSALGRTTDTQYF. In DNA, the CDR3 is TGCAGTGCCCTTGGGCGTACCACAGATACGCAGTATTTT.

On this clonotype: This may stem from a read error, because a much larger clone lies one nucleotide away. The CDR3 reads CASSLRGGYTF. The DNA of the CDR3 is TGTGCCAGCAGCTTGCGGGGTGGCTACACCTTC. The V gene is TRBV7-9, the J gene TRBJ1-2; D gene unclear. This CDR3 contains 11 residues. With 3 bases removed from V and 7 bases from J, the gap between germline ends came to 6 bases. Germline CDR1 and CDR2: SEHNR and FQNEAQ (reference sequence).

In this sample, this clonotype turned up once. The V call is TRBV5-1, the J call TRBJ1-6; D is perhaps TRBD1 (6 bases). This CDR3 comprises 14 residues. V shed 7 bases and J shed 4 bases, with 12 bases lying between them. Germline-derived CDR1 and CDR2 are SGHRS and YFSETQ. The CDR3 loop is CASRLRGYNSPLHF. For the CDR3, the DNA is TGCGCCAGCCGATTGAGGGGGTATAATTCACCCCTCCACTTT.

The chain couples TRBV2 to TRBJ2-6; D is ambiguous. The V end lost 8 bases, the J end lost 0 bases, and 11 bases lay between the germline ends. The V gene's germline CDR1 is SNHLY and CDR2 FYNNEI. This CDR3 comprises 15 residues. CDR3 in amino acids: CASSPMVSGANVLTF. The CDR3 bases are TGTGCCAGCTCCCCAATGGTCTCTGGGGCCAACGTCCTGACTTTC.

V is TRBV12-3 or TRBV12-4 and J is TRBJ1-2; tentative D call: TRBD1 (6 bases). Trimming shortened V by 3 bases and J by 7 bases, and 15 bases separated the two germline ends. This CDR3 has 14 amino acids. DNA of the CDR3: TGTGCCAGCAGTTTCTTCGCACAGGGAACTGGCTACACCTTC. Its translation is CASSFFAQGTGYTF.

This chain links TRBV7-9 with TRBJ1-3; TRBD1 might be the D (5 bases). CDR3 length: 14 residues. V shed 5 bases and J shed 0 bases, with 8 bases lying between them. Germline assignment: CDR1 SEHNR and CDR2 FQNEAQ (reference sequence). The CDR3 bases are TGTGCCAGCAGCGCCGGGACCTCTGGAAACACCATATATTTT. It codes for CASSAGTSGNTIYF.

CDR3 nucleotides: TGTGCCAGTCAACGGGGGCGCGCAGGCAATCAGCCCCAGCATTTT. It specifies CASQRGRAGNQPQHF. The chain recombines TRBV19 with TRBJ1-5; a weak D match, TRBD1 (6 bases). The germline V gene has CDR1 LNHDA and CDR2 SQIVND (reference sequence). With 8 bases removed from V and 2 bases from J, the gap between germline ends came to 16 bases. The CDR3 has 15 amino acids.

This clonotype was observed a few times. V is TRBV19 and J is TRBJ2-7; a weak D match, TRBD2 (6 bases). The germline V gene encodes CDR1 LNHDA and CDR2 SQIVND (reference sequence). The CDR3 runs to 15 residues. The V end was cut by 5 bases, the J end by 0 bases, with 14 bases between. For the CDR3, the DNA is TGTGCCAGTAGTGCGTCATCGGGAGCCTCCTACGAGCAGTACTTC. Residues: CASSASSGASYEQYF.

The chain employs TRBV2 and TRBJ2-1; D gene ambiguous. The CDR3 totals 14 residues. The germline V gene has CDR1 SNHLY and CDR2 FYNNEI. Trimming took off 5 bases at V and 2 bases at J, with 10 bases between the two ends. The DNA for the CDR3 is TGTGCCAGCAGTCCGGGTCTAGCCTACAATGAGCAGTTCTTC. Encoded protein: CASSPGLAYNEQFF.

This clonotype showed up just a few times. The CDR3, as DNA: TGTGCCAGCAGCTCCCCCCTCGGCTTGAACACTGAAGCTTTCTTT. Encoded protein: CASSSPLGLNTEAFF. This rearrangement joins TRBV7-2 to TRBJ1-1; D unresolved. Trimming shortened V by 4 bases and J by 0 bases, and 12 bases separated the two germline ends. Germline V gene data show CDR1 as SGHTA and CDR2 as FQGNSA. The CDR3 is 15 amino acids.

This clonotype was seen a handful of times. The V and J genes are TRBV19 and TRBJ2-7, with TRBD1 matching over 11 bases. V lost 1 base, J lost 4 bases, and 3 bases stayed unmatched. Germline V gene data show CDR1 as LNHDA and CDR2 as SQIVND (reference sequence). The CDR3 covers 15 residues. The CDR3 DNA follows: TGTGCCAGTAGTATAGGGACAGGGGGCCTATACGAGCAGTACTTC. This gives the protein CASSIGTGGLYEQYF.

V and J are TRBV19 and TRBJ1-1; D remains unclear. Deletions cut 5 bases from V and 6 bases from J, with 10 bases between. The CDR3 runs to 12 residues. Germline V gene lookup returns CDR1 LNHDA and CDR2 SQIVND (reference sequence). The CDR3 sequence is CASSWGGPEAFF. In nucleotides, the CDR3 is TGTGCCAGTAGTTGGGGTGGCCCTGAAGCTTTCTTT. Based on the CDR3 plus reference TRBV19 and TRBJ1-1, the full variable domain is DGGITQSPKYLFRKEGQNVTLSCEQNLNHDAMYWYRQDPGQGLRLIYYSQIVNDFQKGDIAEGYSVSREKKESFPLTVTSAQKNPTAFYLCASSWGGPEAFFGQGTRLTVV.

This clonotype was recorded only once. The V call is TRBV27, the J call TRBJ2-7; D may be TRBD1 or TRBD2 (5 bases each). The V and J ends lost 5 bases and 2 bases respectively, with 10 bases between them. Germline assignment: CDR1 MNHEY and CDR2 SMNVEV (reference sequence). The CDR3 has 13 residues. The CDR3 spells CASSTGPAYEQYF. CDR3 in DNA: TGTGCCAGCAGTACGGGGCCGGCCTACGAGCAGTACTTC.

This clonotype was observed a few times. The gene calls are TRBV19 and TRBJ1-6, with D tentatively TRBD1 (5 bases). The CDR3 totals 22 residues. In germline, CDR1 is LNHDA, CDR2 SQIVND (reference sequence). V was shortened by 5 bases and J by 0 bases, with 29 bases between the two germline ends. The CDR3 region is CASSLRRMVVGTTSSYNSPLHF. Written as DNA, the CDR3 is TGTGCCAGTAGTCTCCGAAGGATGGTTGTCGGGACGACGAGCTCCTATAATTCACCCCTCCACTTT.

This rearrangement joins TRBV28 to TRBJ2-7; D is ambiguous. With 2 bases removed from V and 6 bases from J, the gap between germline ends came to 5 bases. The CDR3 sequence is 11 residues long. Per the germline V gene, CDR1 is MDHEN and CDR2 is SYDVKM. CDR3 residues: CASSLLAEQYF. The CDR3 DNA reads TGTGCCAGCAGTTTACTTGCCGAGCAGTACTTC.

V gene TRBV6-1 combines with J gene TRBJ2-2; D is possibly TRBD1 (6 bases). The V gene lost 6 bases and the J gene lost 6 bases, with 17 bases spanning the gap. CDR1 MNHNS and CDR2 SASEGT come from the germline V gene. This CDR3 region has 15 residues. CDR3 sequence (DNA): TGTGCCAGCAGAAGAACACAGGGCTACCCCGGGGAGCTGTTTTTT. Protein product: CASRRTQGYPGELFF.